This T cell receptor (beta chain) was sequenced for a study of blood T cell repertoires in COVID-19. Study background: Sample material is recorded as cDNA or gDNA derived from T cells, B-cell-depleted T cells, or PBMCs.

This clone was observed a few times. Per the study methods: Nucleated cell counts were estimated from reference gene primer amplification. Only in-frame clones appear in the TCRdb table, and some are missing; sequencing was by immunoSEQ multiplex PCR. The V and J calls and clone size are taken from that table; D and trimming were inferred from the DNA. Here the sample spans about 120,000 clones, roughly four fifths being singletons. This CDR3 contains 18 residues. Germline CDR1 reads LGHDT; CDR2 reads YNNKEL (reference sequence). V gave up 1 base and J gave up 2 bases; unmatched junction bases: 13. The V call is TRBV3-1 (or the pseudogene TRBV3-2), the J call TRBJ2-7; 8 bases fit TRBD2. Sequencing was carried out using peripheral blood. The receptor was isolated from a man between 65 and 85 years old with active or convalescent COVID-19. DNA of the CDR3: TGTGCCAGCAGCCAAGTTGGATATAAGGGGCGGGGGGCCTACGAGCAGTACTTC. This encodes CASSQVGYKGRGAYEQYF.